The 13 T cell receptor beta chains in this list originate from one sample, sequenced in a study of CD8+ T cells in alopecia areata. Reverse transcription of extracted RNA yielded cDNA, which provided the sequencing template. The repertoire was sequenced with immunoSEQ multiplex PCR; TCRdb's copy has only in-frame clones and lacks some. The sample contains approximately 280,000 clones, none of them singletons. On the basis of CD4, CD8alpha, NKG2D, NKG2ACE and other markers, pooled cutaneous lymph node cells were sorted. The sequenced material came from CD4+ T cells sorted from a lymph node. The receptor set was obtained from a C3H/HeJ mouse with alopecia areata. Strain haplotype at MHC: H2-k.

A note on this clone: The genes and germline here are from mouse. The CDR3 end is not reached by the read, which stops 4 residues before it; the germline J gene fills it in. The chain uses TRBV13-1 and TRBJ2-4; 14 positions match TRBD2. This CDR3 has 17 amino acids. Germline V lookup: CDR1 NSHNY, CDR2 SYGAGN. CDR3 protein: CASTGGGTGGALNTLYF. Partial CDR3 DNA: TGTGCCAGCACCGGCGGAGGGACTGGGGGGGCGCTGAAC.

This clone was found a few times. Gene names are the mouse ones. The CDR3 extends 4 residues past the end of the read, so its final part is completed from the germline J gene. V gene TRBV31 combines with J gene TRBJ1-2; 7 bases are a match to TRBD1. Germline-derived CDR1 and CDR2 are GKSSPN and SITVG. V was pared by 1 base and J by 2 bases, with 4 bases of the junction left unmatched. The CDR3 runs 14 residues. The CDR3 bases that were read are TGTGCCTGGAGTCCGGGACAGTATAACTCC. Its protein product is CAWSPGQYNS. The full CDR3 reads CAWSPGQYNSDYTF. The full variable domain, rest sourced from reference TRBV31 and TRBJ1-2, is AQTIHQWPVAEIKAVGSPLSLGCTIKGKSSPNLYWYWQATGGTLQQLFYSITVGQVESVVQLNLSASRPKDDQFILSTEKLLLSHSGFYLCAWSPGQYNSDYTFGSGTRLLVI.

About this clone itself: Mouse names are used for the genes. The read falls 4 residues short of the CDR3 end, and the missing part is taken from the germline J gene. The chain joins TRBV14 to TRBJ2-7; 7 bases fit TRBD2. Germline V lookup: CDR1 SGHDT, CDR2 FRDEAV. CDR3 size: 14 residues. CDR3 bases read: TGTGCCAGCAGTTTCTGGGGGGGGAGATAT. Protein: CASSFWGGRY. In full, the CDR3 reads CASSFWGGRYEQYF.

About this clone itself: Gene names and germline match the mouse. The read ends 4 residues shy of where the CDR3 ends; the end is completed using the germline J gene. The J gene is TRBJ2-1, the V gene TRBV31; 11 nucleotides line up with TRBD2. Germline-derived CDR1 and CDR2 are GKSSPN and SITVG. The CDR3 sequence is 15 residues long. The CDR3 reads CAWRPTGGAWAEQFF. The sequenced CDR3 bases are TGTGCCTGGAGGCCAACTGGGGGGGCGTGGGCT.

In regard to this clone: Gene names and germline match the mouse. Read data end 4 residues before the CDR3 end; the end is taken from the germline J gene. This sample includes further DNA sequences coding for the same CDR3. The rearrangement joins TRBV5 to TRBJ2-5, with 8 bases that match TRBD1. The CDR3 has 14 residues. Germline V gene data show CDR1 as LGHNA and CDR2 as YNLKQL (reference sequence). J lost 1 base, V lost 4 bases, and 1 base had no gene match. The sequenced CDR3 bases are TGTGCCAGCAGCCCACAGGGGGACCAAGAC. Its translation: CASSPQGDQD. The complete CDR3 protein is CASSPQGDQDTQYF.

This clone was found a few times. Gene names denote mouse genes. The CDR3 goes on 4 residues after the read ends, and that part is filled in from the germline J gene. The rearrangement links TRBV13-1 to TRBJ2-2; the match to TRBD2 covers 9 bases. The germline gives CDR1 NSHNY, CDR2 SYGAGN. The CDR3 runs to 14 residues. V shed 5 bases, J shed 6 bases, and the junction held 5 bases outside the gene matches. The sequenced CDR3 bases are TGTGCCAGCAGGCTGGACTGGGGACCCGGG. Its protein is CASRLDWGPG. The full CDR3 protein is CASRLDWGPGQLYF.

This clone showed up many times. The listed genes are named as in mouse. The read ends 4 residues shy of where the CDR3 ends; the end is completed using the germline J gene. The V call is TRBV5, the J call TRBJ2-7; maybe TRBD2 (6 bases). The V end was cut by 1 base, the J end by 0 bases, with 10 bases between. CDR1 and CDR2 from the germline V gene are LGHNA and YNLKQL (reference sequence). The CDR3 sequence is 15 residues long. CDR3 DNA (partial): TGTGCCAGCAGCCAAGTGGGGGAGAGCTCCTAT. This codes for CASSQVGESSY. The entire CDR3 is CASSQVGESSYEQYF.

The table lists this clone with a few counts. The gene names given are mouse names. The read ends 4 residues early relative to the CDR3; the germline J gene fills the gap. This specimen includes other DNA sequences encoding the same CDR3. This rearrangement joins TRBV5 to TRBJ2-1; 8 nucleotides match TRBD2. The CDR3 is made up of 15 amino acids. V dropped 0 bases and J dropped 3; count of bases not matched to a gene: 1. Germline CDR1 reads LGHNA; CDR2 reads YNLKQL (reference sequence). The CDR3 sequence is CASSQELGGYAEQFF. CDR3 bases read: TGTGCCAGCAGCCAAGAGCTGGGGGGCTATGCT.

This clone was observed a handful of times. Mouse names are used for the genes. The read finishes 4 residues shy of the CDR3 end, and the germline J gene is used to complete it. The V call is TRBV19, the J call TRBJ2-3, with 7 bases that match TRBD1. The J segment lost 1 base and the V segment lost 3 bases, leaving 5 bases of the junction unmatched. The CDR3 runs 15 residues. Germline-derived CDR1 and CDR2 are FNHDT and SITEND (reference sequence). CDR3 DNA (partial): TGTGCCAGCAGTAGACAGGGAGAGGGTGCAGAA. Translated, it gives CASSRQGEGAE. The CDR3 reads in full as CASSRQGEGAETLYF.

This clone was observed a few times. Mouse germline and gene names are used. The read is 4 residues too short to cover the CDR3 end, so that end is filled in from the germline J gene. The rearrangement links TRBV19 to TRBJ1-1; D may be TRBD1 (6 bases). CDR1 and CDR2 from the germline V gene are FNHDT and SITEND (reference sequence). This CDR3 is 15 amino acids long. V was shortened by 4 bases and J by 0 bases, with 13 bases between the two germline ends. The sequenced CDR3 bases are TGTGCCAGCAGTCGGACAGCCAATGCAAACACA. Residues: CASSRTANANT. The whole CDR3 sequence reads CASSRTANANTEVFF. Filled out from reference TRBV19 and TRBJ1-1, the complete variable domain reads GGIITQTPKFLIGQEGQKLTLKCQQNFNHDTMYWYRQDSGKGLRLIYYSITENDLQKGDLSEGYDASREKKSSFSLTVTSAQKNEMAVFLCASSRTANANTEVFFGKGTRLTVV.

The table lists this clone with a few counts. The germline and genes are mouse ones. The CDR3 loop is CASRGQGAPEVFF. Incomplete CDR3 DNA: TGTGCCAGCAGGGGACAGGGGGCCCCA. This chain connects TRBV13-3 to TRBJ1-1; TRBD1 aligns across 12 bases. Read data end 4 residues before the CDR3 end; the end is taken from the germline J gene. The CDR3 runs to 13 residues. The germline CDR1 and CDR2 sequences are NNHDY and SYVADS.

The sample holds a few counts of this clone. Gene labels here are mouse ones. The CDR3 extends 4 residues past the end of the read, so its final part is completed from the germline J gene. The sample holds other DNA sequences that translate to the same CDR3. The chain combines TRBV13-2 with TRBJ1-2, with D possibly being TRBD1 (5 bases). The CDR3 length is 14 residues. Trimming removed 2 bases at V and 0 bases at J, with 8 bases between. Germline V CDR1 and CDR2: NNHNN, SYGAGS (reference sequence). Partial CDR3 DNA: TGTGCCAGCGGTGACCAGGGCGCAAACTCC. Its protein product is CASGDQGANS. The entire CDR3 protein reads CASGDQGANSDYTF.

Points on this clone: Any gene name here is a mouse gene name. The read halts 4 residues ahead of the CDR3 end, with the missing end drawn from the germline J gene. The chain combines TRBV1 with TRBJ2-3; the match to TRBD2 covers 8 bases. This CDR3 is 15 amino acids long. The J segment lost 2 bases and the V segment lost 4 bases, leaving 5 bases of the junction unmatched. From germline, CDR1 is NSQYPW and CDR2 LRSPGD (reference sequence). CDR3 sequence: CTCSEPGGLAETLYF. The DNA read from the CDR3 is TGCACCTGCAGTGAGCCGGGGGGGCTTGCAGAA. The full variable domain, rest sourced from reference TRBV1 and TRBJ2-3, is VTLLEQNPRWRLVPRGQAVNLRCILKNSQYPWMSWYQQDLQKQLQWLFTLRSPGDKEVKSLPGADYLATRVTDTELRLQVANMSQGRTLYCTCSEPGGLAETLYFGSGTRLTVL.